This T cell receptor (beta chain) was identified in a study of shared clonotypes between healthy human individuals. Sorted-subset replicate PCRs used about 200 ng DNA, approximately 33,000 T cell genomes. Measured with immunoSEQ multiplex PCR; TCRdb has only the in-frame clones, and not every one. The data hold over 400,000 clones, with 95% to 97% observed a single time. Note on this clone: Its antigen remains unknown.

Broader study findings: All-four-donor shared clonotypes had higher generation probabilities than non-shared clonotypes did.

Germline CDR1 is SGHVS and CDR2 is FQNEAQ. V shed 2 bases and J shed 4 bases, with 6 bases lying between them. This CDR3 is 13 amino acids long. The specimen sequenced was naive CD4+ T cells sorted from blood. This sample's subset: CD45RA+ positively selected. V gene TRBV7-8 combines with J gene TRBJ2-1, with D unresolved. The receptor was isolated from a woman in her twenties or thirties in good health. As DNA, the CDR3 is TGTGCCAGCAGCTTAAGAGAGTACAATGAGCAGTTCTTC. Translating gives CASSLREYNEQFF.